The rows below give T cell receptor beta chains drawn from one sample of a study of cytomegalovirus exposure and HLA in healthy donors. The assay was immunoSEQ multiplex PCR, and TCRdb's table has in-frame clones only and misses some. The sample holds around 130,000 clones, around 83% seen once. Sequenced material: PBMCs. All receptors derive from a girl aged 2 to 9 in good health and CMV-seronegative. The conserved cysteine and the conserved F or W are not part of the CDR3 here. The order of the fields is V gene, CDR3 protein.

TRBV7-8 | ASSTRSGNSYNEQF
TRBV13 | ASSLGLSAGTAYNEQF
TRBV4-2 | ASSQDGLADVDEQF
TRBV9 | ASSVDSQAAGNTIY
TRBV7-2 | ASSFHRVGQPQH
TRBV6-5 | ASSNYHQGGYGYT
TRBV7-9 | ASSPQGKGEQF
TRBV4-1 | ASSQEAGDGFYNEQF
TRBV29-1 | SVAPVAGSQETQY
TRBV7-3 | ASSLFASDTQY
TRBV10-3 | AIKDETSFYEQY
TRBV6-1 | ASSEEAQGVRAF
TRBV25-1 | ASSLDRQSEQF
TRBV15 | ATSRDLGGGEQY
TRBV2 | ASIIAGGNEQF
TRBV5-4 | ASSTETGIINYGYT